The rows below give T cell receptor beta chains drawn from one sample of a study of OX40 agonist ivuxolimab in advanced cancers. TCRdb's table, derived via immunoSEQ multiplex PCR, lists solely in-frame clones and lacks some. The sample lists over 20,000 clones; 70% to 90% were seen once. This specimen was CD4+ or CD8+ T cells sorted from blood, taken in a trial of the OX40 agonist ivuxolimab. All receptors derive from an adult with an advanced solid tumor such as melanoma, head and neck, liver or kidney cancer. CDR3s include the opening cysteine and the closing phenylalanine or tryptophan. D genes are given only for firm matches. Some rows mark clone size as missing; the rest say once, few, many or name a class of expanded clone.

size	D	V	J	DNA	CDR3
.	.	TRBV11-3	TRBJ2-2	TGTGCCAGCAGCTGGCCAGGCCTATCGAACACCGGGGAGCTGTTTTTT	CASSWPGLSNTGELFF
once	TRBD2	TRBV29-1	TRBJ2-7	TGCAGCGTCCGGGGGGGGAGCTCCTACGAGCAGTACTTC	CSVRGGSSYEQYF
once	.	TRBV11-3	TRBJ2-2	TGTGCCAGCAGCTTAAGCGGGACAGTAAACACCGGGGAGCTGTTTTTT	CASSLSGTVNTGELFF
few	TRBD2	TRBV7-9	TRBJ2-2	TGTGCCAGCAGCTTAGCGGGTTTAGGAGCGGGAGAGGAGCTGTTTTTT	CASSLAGLGAGEELFF
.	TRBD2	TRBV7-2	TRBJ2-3	TGTGCCAGCAGCTACCCGGAACTAGCGGGAGGGCCCACAGATACGCAGTATTTT	CASSYPELAGGPTDTQYF
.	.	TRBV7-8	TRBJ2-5	TGTGCCAGCGGGCAAGAGACCCAGTACTTC	CASGQETQYF
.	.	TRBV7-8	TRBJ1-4	TGTGCCAGCAGCTTAGGGGGACGGATGGGGGAAAAACTGTTTTTT	CASSLGGRMGEKLFF
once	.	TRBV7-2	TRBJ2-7	TGTGCCAGCACCAGAACCGGCGGGTCCTACGAGCAGTACTTC	CASTRTGGSYEQYF
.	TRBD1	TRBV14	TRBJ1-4	TGTGCCAGCAGCCAAGAAGGGGGCCCAACTAATGAAAAACTGTTTTTT	CASSQEGGPTNEKLFF
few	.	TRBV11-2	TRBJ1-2	TGTGCCACCGATAGCCGGGGCTATGGCTACACCTTC	CATDSRGYGYTF
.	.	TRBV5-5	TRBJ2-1	TGTGCCAGCAGCTTGGATCTTTACAATGAGCAGTTCTTC	CASSLDLYNEQFF
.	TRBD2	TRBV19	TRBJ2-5	TGTGCCAGTAGCACTAGCGGAGGGCGGGAGACCCAGTACTTC	CASSTSGGRETQYF
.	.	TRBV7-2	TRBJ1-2	TGTGCCAGCAGCTTAGAAGCGGGGGTCTATGGTGACTATGGCTACACCTTC	CASSLEAGVYGDYGYTF
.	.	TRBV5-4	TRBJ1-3	TGTGCCAGCAGCCGAGACAGATTAATCTCTGGAAACACCATATATTTT	CASSRDRLISGNTIYF
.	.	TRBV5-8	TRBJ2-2	TGTGCCAGCAGCTTCTTTACAGGGAACACCGGGGAGCTGTTTTTT	CASSFFTGNTGELFF
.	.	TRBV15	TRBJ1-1	TGTGCCACCAGCACCGCCGGGACACTGAACACTGAAGCTTTCTTT	CATSTAGTLNTEAFF
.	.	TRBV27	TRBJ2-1	TGTGCCAGCAGTTCGCCAGGCCTCTACAATGAGCAGTTCTTC	CASSSPGLYNEQFF
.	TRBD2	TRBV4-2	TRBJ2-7	TGTGCCAGCAGCCAATACCTCTCTAGCGGGAGCTCCTACGAGCAGTACTTC	CASSQYLSSGSSYEQYF
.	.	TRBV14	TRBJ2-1	TGTGCCAGCAGCCAAGCTAGAACCTACAATGAGCAGTTCTTC	CASSQARTYNEQFF
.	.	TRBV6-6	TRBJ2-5	TGTGCCAGCAGTTACTCCCGAGGGCCAGTCTCGAAAGAGCAGTACTTC	CASSYSRGPVSKEQYF
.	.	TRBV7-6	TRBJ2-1	TGTGCCAGCAGCTTAGGGGCCCGGGGTCCCTCCTACAATGAGCAGTTCTTC	CASSLGARGPSYNEQFF
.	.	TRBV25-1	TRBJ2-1	TGTGCCAGCAGTGAAATTAGGGGCCACAATGAGCAGTTCTTC	CASSEIRGHNEQFF
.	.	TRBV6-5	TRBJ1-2	TGTGCCAGCAGCGGGGGCGCACATCACTATGGCTACACCTTC	CASSGGAHHYGYTF
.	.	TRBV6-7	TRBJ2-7	TGTGCCAGCAGTTCGACGGCCCTACCCAGCTCCGAGCAGTACTTC	CASSSTALPSSEQYF
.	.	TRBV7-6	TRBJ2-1	TGTGCCAGCAGTCCAGCCGGGTACAATGAGCAGTTCTTC	CASSPAGYNEQFF
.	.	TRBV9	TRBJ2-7	TGTGCCAGCAGCGTAGGGTTTGTGGGGGATGAGAAGGGCTACGAGCAGTACTTC	CASSVGFVGDEKGYEQYF
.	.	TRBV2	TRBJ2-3	TGTGCCAGCAGTGAGTGGCTAGCCCAAGATACGCAGTATTTT	CASSEWLAQDTQYF
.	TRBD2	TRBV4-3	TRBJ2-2	TGCGCCAGCAGCCAAGGAAGCGGGGTGAACACCGGGGAGCTGTTTTTT	CASSQGSGVNTGELFF
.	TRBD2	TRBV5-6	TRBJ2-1	TGTGCCAGCAGCTCTAGCGGGAGCCGCCGCAATGAGCAGTTCTTC	CASSSSGSRRNEQFF
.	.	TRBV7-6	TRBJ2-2	TGTGCCAGCAGCTTAGTGACTACGACGGGGTCCGGGGAGCTGTTTTTT	CASSLVTTTGSGELFF
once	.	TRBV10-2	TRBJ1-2	TGCGCCAGCACCCAGGGGTACTATGGCTACACCTTC	CASTQGYYGYTF
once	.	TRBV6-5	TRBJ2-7	TGTGCCAGCAGCCCCAGTGTCTACGAGCAGTACTTC	CASSPSVYEQYF
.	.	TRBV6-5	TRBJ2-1	TGTGCCAGCAGTTCGTCTAGTATCAATGAGCAGTTCTTC	CASSSSSINEQFF
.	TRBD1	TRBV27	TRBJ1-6	TGTGCCAGCAGTCCACAGGGGTTTGGCAATTCACCCCTCCACTTT	CASSPQGFGNSPLHF
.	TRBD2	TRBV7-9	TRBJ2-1	TGTGCCAGCAGCACACAGGGACTAGCGGGTGACTCTCGAAACAATGAGCAGTTCTTC	CASSTQGLAGDSRNNEQFF
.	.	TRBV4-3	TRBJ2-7	TGCGCCAGCAGCCAAAATCCGTTTGGTCCCTCCTACGAGCAGTACTTC	CASSQNPFGPSYEQYF
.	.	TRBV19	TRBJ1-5	TGTGCCAGCCTGGACAACACAGATCAGCCCCAGCATTTT	CASLDNTDQPQHF
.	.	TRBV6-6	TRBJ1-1	TGTGCCAGCAGTTACTCTAATGGTGAAGCTTTCTTT	CASSYSNGEAFF
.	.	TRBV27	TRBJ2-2	TGTGCCAGCAGGGGGGGGCACGGGGAGCTGTTTTTT	CASRGGHGELFF
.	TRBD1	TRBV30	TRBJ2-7	TGTGCCTGGAGTGTAGGGACAGCCATCTACGAGCAGTACTTC	CAWSVGTAIYEQYF